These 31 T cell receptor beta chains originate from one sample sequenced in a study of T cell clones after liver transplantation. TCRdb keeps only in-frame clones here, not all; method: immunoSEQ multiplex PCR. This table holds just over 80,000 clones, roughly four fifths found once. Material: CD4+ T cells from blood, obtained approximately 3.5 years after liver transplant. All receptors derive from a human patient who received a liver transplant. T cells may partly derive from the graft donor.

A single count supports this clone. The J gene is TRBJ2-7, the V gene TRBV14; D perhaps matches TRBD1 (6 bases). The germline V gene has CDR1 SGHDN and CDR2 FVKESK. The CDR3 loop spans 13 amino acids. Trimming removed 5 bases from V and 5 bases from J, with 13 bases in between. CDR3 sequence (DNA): TGTGCCAGCAGCACATCGACAGGCCACGAGCAGTACTTC. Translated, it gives CASSTSTGHEQYF.

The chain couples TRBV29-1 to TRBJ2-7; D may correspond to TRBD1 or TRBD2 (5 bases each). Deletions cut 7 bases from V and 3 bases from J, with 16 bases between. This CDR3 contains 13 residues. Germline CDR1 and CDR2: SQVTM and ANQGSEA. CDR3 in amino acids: CSARRDVDYEQYF. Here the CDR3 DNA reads TGCAGCGCCCGAAGGGACGTAGACTACGAGCAGTACTTC.

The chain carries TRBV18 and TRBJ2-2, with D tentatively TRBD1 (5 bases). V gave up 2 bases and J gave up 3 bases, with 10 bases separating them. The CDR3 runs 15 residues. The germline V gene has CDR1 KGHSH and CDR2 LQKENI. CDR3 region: CASSPGQTDTGELFF. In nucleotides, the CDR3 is TGTGCCAGCTCACCAGGACAAACGGACACCGGGGAGCTGTTTTTT.

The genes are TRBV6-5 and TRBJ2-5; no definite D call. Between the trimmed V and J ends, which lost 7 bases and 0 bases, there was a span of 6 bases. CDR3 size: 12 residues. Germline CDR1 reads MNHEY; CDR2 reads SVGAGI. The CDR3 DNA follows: TGTGCCAGCAAGGGCTACCAAGAGACCCAGTACTTC. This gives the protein CASKGYQETQYF.

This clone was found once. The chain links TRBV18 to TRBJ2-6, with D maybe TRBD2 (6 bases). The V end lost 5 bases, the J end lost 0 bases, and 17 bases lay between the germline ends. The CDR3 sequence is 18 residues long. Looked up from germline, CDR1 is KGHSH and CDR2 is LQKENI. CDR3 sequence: CASSLQAGMSSGANVLTF. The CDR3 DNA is TGTGCCAGCTCATTACAGGCGGGGATGTCCTCTGGGGCCAACGTCCTGACTTTC. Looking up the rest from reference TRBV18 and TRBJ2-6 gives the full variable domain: NAGVMQNPRHLVRRRGQEARLRCSPMKGHSHVYWYRQLPEEGLKFMVYLQKENIIDESGMPKERFSAEFPKEGPSILRIQQVVRGDSAAYFCASSLQAGMSSGANVLTFGAGSRLTVL.

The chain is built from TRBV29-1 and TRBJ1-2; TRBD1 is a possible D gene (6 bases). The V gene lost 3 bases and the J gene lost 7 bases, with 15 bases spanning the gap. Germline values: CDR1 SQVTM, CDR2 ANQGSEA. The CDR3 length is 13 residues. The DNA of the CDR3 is TGCAGCGTTGAGGTTTCCGGGGGCCCTGGCTACACCTTC. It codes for CSVEVSGGPGYTF.

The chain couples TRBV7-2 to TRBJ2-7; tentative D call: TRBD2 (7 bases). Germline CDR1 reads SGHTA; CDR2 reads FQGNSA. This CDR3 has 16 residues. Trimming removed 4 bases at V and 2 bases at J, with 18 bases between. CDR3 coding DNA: TGTGCCAGCAGCTCTGGGGGGGGGCTACGAACCTACGAGCAGTACTTC. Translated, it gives CASSSGGGLRTYEQYF.

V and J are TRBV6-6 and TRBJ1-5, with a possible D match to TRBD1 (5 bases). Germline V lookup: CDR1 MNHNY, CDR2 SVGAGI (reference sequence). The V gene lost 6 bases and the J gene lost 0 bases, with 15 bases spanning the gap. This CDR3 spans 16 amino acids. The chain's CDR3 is CASSPQTVYSNQPQHF. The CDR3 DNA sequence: TGTGCCAGCAGCCCACAGACAGTCTATAGCAATCAGCCCCAGCATTTT.

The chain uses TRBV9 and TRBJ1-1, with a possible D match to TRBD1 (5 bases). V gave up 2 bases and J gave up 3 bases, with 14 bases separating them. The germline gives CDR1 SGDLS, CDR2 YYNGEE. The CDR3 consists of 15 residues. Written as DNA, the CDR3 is TGTGCCAGCAGCGTCGAACCTACAGGTGACACTGAAGCTTTCTTT. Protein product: CASSVEPTGDTEAFF.

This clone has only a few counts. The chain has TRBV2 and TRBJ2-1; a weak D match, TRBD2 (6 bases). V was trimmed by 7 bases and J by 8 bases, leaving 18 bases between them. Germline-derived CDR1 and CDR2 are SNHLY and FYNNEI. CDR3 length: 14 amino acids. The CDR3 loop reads CASIADPNGDEQFF. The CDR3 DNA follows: TGTGCCAGCATAGCGGACCCAAATGGCGATGAGCAGTTCTTC.

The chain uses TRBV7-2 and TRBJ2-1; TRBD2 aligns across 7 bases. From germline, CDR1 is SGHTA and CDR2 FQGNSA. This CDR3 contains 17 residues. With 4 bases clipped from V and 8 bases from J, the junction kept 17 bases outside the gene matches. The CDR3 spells CASSSVSGAGVRYEQFF. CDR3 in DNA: TGTGCCAGCAGCTCCGTTTCCGGGGCGGGAGTACGATATGAGCAGTTCTTC.

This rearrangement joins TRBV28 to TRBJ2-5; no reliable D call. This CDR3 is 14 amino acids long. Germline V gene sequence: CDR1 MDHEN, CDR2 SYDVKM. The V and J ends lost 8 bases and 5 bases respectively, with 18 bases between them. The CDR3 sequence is CASRNPVVLETQYF. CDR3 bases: TGTGCCAGCCGCAACCCCGTGGTCCTCGAGACCCAGTACTTC. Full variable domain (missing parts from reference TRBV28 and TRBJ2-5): DVKVTQSSRYLVKRTGEKVFLECVQDMDHENMFWYRQDPGLGLRLIYFSYDVKMKEKGDIPEGYSVSREKKERFSLILESASTNQTSMYLCASRNPVVLETQYFGPGTRLLVL.

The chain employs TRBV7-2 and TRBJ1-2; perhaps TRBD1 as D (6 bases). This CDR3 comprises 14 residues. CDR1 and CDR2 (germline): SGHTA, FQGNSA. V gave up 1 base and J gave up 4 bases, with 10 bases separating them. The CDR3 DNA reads TGTGCCAGCAGCTTAGGGAGGGGGGTCTATGGCTACACCTTC. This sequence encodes CASSLGRGVYGYTF.

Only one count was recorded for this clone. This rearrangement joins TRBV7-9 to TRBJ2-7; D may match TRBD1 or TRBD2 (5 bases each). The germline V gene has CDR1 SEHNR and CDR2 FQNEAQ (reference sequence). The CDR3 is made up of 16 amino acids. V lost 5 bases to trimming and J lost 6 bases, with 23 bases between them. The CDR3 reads CASSPQGVGVRGEQYF. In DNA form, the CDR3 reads TGTGCCAGCAGCCCTCAGGGTGTGGGGGTTAGGGGCGAGCAGTACTTC.

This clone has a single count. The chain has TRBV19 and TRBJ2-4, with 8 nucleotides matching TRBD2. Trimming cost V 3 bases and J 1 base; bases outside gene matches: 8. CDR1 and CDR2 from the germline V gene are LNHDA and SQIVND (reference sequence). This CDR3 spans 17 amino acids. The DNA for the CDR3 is TGTGCCAGTAGTATCCAGATCTCGGGAGGGGCCAAAAACATTCAGTACTTC. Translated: CASSIQISGGAKNIQYF. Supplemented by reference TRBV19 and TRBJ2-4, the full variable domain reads DGGITQSPKYLFRKEGQNVTLSCEQNLNHDAMYWYRQDPGQGLRLIYYSQIVNDFQKGDIAEGYSVSREKKESFPLTVTSAQKNPTAFYLCASSIQISGGAKNIQYFGAGTRLSVL.

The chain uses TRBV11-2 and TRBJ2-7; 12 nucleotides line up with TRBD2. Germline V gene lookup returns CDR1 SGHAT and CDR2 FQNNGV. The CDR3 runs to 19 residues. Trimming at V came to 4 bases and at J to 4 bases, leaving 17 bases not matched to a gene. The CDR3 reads CASSSIRHMTSGRVYEQYF. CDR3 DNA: TGTGCCAGCAGCTCAATACGCCACATGACTAGCGGGAGAGTTTACGAGCAGTACTTC.

In DNA, the CDR3 is TGTGCCAGCAGCAGGGGGGCCAACGTCCTGACTTTC. Its protein product is CASSRGANVLTF. The rearrangement joins TRBV9 to TRBJ2-6; no clear D gene. Germline loops: CDR1 SGDLS, CDR2 YYNGEE. V lost 4 bases and J lost 4, with 3 bases in between. The CDR3 is 12 residues long.

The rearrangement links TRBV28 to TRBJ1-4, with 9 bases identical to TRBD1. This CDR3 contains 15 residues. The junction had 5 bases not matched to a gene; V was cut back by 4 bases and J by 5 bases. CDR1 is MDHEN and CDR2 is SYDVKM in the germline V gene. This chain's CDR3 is CASSSTGTGNEKLFF. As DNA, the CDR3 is TGTGCCAGCAGTTCTACCGGGACAGGGAATGAAAAACTGTTTTTT. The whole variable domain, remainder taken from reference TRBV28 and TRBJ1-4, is DVKVTQSSRYLVKRTGEKVFLECVQDMDHENMFWYRQDPGLGLRLIYFSYDVKMKEKGDIPEGYSVSREKKERFSLILESASTNQTSMYLCASSSTGTGNEKLFFGSGTQLSVL.

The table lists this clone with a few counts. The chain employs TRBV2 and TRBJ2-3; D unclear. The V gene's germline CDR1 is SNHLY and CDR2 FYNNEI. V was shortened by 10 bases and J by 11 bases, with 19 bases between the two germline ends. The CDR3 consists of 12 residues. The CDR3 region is CAIASTGMKQYF. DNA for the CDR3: TGTGCCATCGCGTCGACTGGAATGAAGCAGTATTTT. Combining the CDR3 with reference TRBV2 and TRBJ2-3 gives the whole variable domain EPEVTQTPSHQVTQMGQEVILRCVPISNHLYFYWYRQILGQKVEFLVSFYNNEISEKSEIFDDQFSVERPDGSNFTLKIRSTKLEDSAMYFCAIASTGMKQYFGPGTRLTVL.

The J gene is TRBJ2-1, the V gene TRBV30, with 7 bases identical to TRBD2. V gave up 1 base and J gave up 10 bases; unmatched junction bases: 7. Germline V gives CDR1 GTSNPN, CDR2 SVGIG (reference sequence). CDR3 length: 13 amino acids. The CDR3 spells CAWSAGEGREQFF. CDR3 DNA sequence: TGTGCCTGGAGTGCCGGGGAGGGTCGGGAGCAGTTCTTC.

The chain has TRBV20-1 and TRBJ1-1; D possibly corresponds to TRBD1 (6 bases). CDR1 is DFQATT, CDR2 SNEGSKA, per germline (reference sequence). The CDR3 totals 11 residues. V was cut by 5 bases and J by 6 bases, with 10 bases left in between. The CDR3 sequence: CSASGEAEAFF. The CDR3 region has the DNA TGCAGTGCTTCAGGGGAGGCTGAAGCTTTCTTT.

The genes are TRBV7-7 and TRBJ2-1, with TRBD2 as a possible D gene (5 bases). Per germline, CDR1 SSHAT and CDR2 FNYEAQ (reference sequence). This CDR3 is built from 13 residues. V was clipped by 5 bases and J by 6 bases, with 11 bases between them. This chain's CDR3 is CASSPARGNEQFF. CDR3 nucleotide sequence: TGTGCCAGCAGCCCAGCCCGGGGCAATGAGCAGTTCTTC.

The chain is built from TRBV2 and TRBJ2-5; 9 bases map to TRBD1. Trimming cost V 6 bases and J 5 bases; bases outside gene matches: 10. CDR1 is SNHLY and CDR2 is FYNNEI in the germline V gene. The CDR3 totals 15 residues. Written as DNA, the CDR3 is TGTGCCAGCAGGGCGAACAGGGGGCGAGGGGAGACCCAGTACTTC. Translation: CASRANRGRGETQYF.

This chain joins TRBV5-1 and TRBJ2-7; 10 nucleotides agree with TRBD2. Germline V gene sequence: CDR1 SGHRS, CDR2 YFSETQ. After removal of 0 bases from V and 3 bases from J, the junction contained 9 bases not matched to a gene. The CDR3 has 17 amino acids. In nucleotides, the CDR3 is TGCGCCAGCAGCTTGGAGGCTAGCGGGAGAATAATCTACGAGCAGTACTTC. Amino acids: CASSLEASGRIIYEQYF.

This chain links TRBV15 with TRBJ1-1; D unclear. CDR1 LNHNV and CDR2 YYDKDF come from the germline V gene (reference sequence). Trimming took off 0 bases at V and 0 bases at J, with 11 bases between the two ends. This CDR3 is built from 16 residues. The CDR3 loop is CATSRDSASVNTEAFF. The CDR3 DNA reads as TGTGCCACCAGCAGAGATTCGGCCAGCGTGAACACTGAAGCTTTCTTT.

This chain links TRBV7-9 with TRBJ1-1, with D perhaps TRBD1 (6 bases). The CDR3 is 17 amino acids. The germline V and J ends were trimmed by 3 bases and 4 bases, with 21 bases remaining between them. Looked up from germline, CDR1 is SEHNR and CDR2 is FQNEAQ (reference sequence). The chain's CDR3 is CASSFIQGRLVGTEAFF. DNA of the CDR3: TGTGCCAGCAGCTTTATCCAGGGGCGCCTAGTGGGCACTGAAGCTTTCTTT.

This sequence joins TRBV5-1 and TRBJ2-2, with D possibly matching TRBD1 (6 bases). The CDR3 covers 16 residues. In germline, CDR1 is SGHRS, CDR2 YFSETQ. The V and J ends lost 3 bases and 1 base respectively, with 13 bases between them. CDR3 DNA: TGCGCCAGCAGCTCCCGAGGGACAATGAACACCGGGGAGCTGTTTTTT. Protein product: CASSSRGTMNTGELFF.

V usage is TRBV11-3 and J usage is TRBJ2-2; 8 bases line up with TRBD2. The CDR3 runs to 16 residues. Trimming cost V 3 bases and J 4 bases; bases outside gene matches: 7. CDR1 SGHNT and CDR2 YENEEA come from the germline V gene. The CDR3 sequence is CASSFRVSGITGELFF. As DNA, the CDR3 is TGTGCCAGCAGCTTCAGGGTTAGCGGGATCACCGGGGAGCTGTTTTTT.

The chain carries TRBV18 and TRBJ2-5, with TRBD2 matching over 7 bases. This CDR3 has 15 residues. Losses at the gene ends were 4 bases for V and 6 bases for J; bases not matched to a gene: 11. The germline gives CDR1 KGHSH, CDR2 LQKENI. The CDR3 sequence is CASSRSKGGEKTQYF. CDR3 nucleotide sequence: TGTGCCAGCTCACGGTCGAAGGGAGGGGAAAAGACCCAGTACTTC.

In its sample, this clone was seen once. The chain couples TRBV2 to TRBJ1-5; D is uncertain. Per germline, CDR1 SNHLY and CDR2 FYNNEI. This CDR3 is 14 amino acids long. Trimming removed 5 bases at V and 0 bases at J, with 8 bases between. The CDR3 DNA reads TGTGCCAGCAGTTGGACTGCTAGCAATCAGCCCCAGCATTTT. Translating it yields CASSWTASNQPQHF.

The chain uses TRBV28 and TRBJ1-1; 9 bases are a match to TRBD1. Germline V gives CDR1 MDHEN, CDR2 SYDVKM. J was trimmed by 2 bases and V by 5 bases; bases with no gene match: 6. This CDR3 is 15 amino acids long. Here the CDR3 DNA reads TGTGCCAGCAGTCCGTGGACAGGGGAAAACACTGAAGCTTTCTTT. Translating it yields CASSPWTGENTEAFF.